This T cell receptor (beta chain) was retrieved from a study of T cells in Graves' hyperthyroidism and ophthalmopathy. This clonotype was picked up many times. The antigen remains unidentified. Study-level findings and limits: In blood, most of the thyroid clonotypes expanded above 0.001 were also present.

Graves' hyperthyroidism without ophthalmopathy progression within 18 months was termed stable. Amplification yielded TCR beta CDR3 regions, with RNA transcripts as the source. Initially, a first-round RT-PCR of the TCR CDR3 employed the HTBI primer set. Each CDR3 protein is one row after TCRdb ran MiXCR on the multiplex PCR reads. Of 450,000 to 600,000 distinct CDR3 sequences listed, about 15% are singletons. Germline CDR1 reads KGHSH; CDR2 reads LQKENI. The CDR3 length is 13 residues. V was pared by 8 bases and J by 6 bases, with 16 bases between. Material for sequencing was blood. The J gene is TRBJ1-1, the V gene TRBV18, with D perhaps matching TRBD1 (6 bases). This clonotype originated in a woman in her 40s with Graves' hyperthyroidism. Here the CDR3 reads CASEQGNGAEAFF. For the CDR3, the DNA is TGTGCCAGCGAACAGGGAAATGGCGCTGAAGCTTTCTTT.